Included here is one T cell receptor beta chain sequence, with context. Its target is not known. CDR1 and CDR2 (germline): SGHRS, YFSETQ. V was trimmed by 3 bases and J by 0 bases, leaving 8 bases between them. The length of the CDR3 is 14 residues. This sample is part of a study of radiation and T cells in renal cell carcinoma. Treatment in this sample: treatment-naive control, cytoreductive nephrectomy. Study-wide results and limits: Intratumoral heterogeneity was not captured in these approximately 0.91 g regions.

Only in-frame clones appear in the TCRdb table, and some are missing; sequencing was by immunoSEQ multiplex PCR. The sample has around 26,000 clones, about three fifths seen once. This clonotype originated in a man aged 35-49 years with renal cell carcinoma. This specimen was tumor tissue, taken from a patient whose treatment was nephrectomy without radiotherapy. The V gene is TRBV5-1, the J gene TRBJ2-3; D is uncertain. CDR3 amino acids: CASSSQSSTDTQYF. CDR3 sequence (DNA): TGCGCCAGCAGCTCGCAATCTAGCACAGATACGCAGTATTTT.